This T cell receptor beta chain derives from a study of cytomegalovirus exposure and HLA in healthy donors. 13 Jbeta primers and 60 Vbeta primers were used for the PCR. Profiled with immunoSEQ multiplex PCR; TCRdb holds only in-frame clones, not every one. This repertoire includes some 84,000 clones. General study results and limits: Earlier analysis looked at TCR beta V segments, and most were productive about 87% or about 30% of the time. As was reported, the HLA-A and HLA-B alleles of most subjects were accurately predicted from TCR beta sequences. Later analysis showed TCR association rates varying by HLA locus, highest for DRB1 and lowest for HLA-C. When presence/absence was analysed, sequencing depth was taken to be roughly uniform across donors.

Remarks on this clone: The target antigen is unknown.

Sequenced sample: PBMCs. This receptor was obtained from a man in his fifties or sixties in good health and CMV-seronegative.

The CDR3 bases are TGTGCCAGCAGCCTTCGGTACCGAACGGGGACCGGGGAGCTGTTTTTT. This translates into CASSLRYRTGTGELFF. This chain links TRBV7-2 with TRBJ2-2; TRBD2 might be the D (5 bases). The germline V and J ends were trimmed by 5 bases and 5 bases, with 18 bases remaining between them. The CDR3 is 16 amino acids. Germline CDR1 is SGHTA and CDR2 is FQGNSA.